These T cell receptor beta chains were read from a single sample in a study of blood T cell repertoires in COVID-19. The data were produced by immunoSEQ multiplex PCR, yet TCRdb's version contains in-frame clones alone and is incomplete. This repertoire shows around 360,000 clones, around 87% found once; its top ten account for about 9.4%. What was sequenced was peripheral blood. Receptors originate from a woman in her twenties or thirties with COVID-19, enrolled during active disease. The CDR3 runs from the conserved cysteine through the conserved F or W. A D gene is named only where the DNA matches it firmly. Size is stated for part of the rows, as once, few or many counts, or as a class when the clone is expanded.

V,J,D,size,CDR3,DNA
TRBV6-4,TRBJ1-6,TRBD1,NA,CASSGQGRGSPLHF,TGTGCCAGCAGCGGACAGGGGAGGGGATCACCCCTCCACTTT
TRBV6-5,TRBJ2-7,TRBD2,NA,CASTTLAGDYEQYF,TGTGCCAGCACCACCCTAGCGGGAGATTACGAGCAGTACTTC
TRBV29-1,TRBJ2-7,NA,NA,CSVEKGRAYEQYF,TGCAGCGTTGAAAAGGGCAGGGCCTACGAGCAGTACTTC
TRBV4-3,TRBJ2-7,TRBD1,NA,CASSQDDRGGEQYF,TGCGCCAGCAGCCAAGACGACAGGGGCGGGGAGCAGTACTTC
TRBV24-1,TRBJ1-2,TRBD1,NA,CATSDRTGAGYTF,TGTGCCACCAGTGACAGGACAGGTGCGGGCTACACCTTC
TRBV5-1,TRBJ2-1,TRBD2,NA,CASSLMTSGSDEQFF,TGCGCCAGCAGCTTGATGACTAGCGGGAGCGATGAGCAGTTCTTC
TRBV11-2,TRBJ1-1,TRBD1,NA,CASSPQVDRGMNTEAFF,TGTGCCAGCAGCCCCCAGGTGGACAGGGGGATGAACACTGAAGCTTTCTTT
TRBV2,TRBJ2-3,NA,NA,CATKEGDTQYF,TGTGCCACCAAGGAGGGGGATACGCAGTATTTT
TRBV29-1,TRBJ2-2,NA,NA,CSVPTANTGELFF,TGCAGCGTGCCGACAGCGAACACCGGGGAGCTGTTTTTT
TRBV24-1,TRBJ2-5,NA,NA,CATSVESPPETQYF,TGTGCCACCAGTGTGGAGAGTCCCCCGGAGACCCAGTACTTC
TRBV28,TRBJ1-2,TRBD1,NA,CASITRALGQGTYGYTF,TGTGCCAGCATCACGCGGGCCCTAGGACAGGGGACCTATGGCTACACCTTC
TRBV11-1,TRBJ1-1,TRBD1,once,CASSKDRAEAFF,TGTGCCAGCAGCAAAGACAGGGCTGAAGCTTTCTTT
TRBV6-6,TRBJ2-1,TRBD2,NA,CASSYEVAGVNEQFF,TGTGCCAGCAGTTACGAGGTAGCGGGAGTGAATGAGCAGTTCTTC
TRBV21-1,TRBJ1-6,NA,NA,CASSLARGRSPLHF,TGTGCCAGCAGCCTTGCCAGGGGGCGTTCACCCCTCCACTTT
TRBV28,TRBJ2-1,TRBD2,NA,CASSLGLADNEQFF,TGTGCCAGCAGTTTAGGCCTAGCGGACAATGAGCAGTTCTTC
TRBV2,TRBJ2-5,NA,NA,CASSDEAGLGETQYF,TGTGCCAGCAGTGACGAAGCAGGGCTGGGCGAGACCCAGTACTTC
TRBV7-2,TRBJ2-7,NA,NA,CASGRALVSYEQYF,TGTGCCAGCGGTCGAGCTCTGGTCTCCTACGAGCAGTACTTC